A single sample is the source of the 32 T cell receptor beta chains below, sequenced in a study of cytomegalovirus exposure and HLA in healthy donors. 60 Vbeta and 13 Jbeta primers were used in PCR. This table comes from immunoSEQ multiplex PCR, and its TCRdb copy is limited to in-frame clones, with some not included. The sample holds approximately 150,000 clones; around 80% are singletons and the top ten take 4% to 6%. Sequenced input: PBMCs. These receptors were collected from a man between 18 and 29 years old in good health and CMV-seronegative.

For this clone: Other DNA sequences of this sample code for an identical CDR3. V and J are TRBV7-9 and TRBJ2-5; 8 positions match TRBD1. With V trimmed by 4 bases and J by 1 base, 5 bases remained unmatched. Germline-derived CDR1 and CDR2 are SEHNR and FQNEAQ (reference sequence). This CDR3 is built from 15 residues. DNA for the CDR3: TGTGCCAGCAGCTCGCGGACAGGGACCCAAGAGACCCAGTACTTC. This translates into CASSSRTGTQETQYF.

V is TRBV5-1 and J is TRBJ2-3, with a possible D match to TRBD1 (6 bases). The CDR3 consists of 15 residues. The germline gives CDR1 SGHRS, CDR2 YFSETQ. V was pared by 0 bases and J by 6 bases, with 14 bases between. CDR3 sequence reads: CASSLGQVGFDTQYF. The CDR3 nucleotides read TGCGCCAGCAGCTTGGGACAGGTAGGCTTCGATACGCAGTATTTT.

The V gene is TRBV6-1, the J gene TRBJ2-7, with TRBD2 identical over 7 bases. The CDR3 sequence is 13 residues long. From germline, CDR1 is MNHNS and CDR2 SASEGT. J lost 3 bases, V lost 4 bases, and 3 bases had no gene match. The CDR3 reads CASSATSDYEQYF. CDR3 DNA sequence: TGTGCCAGCAGTGCCACTAGCGACTACGAGCAGTACTTC.

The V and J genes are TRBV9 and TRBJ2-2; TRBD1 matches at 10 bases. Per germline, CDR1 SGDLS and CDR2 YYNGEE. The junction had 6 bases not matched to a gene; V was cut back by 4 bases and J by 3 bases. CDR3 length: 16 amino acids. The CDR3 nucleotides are TGTGCCAGCAGCCCTAGACAGGGGGCGCACACCGGGGAGCTGTTTTTT. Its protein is CASSPRQGAHTGELFF.

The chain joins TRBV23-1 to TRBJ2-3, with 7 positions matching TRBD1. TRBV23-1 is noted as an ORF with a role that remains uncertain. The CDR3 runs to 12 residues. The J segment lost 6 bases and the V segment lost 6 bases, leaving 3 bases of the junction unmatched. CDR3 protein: CASRTGADTQYF. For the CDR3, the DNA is TGCGCCAGCAGAACAGGGGCGGATACGCAGTATTTT.

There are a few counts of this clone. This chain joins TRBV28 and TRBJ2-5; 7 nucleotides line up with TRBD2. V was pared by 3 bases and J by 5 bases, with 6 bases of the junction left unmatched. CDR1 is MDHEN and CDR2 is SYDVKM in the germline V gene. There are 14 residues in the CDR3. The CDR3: CASSFMGGTETQYF. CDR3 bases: TGTGCCAGCAGTTTTATGGGGGGGACGGAGACCCAGTACTTC. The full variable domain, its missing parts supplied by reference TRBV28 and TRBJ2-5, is DVKVTQSSRYLVKRTGEKVFLECVQDMDHENMFWYRQDPGLGLRLIYFSYDVKMKEKGDIPEGYSVSREKKERFSLILESASTNQTSMYLCASSFMGGTETQYFGPGTRLLVL.

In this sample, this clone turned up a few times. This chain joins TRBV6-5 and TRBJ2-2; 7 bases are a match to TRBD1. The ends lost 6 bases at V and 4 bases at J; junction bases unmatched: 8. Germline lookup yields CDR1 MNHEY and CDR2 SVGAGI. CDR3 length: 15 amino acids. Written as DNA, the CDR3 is TGTGCCAGCAGCCCCGGACAGGTATTCACCGGGGAGCTGTTTTTT. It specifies CASSPGQVFTGELFF.

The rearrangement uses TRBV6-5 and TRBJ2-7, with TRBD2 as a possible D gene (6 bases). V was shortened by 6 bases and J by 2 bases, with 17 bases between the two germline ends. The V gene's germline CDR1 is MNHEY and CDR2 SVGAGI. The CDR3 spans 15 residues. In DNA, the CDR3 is TGTGCCAGCAGCCCTGCCCTAGCGTTCACCTACGAGCAGTACTTC. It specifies CASSPALAFTYEQYF.

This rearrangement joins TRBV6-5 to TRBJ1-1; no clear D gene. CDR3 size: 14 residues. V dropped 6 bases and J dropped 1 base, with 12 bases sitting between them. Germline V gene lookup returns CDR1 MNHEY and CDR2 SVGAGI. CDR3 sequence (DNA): TGTGCCAGCAGCGACCCGGACTGGAACACTGAAGCTTTCTTT. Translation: CASSDPDWNTEAFF.

CDR3 region: CSVGSRGTSYEQYF. The DNA of the CDR3 is TGCAGCGTTGGATCACGGGGTACCTCCTACGAGCAGTACTTC. The chain links TRBV29-1 to TRBJ2-5; weak D call: TRBD2 (5 bases). Gene TRBJ2-7 matches the end of the DNA better, so the J call may be wrong. CDR1 and CDR2 (germline): SQVTM, ANQGSEA. The CDR3 is made up of 14 amino acids.

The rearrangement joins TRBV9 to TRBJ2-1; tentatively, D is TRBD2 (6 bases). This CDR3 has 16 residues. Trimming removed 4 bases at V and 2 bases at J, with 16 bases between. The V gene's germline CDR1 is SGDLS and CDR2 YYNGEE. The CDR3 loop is CASSPTRGGAYNEQFF. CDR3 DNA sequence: TGTGCCAGCAGCCCCACTAGAGGAGGGGCCTACAATGAGCAGTTCTTC.

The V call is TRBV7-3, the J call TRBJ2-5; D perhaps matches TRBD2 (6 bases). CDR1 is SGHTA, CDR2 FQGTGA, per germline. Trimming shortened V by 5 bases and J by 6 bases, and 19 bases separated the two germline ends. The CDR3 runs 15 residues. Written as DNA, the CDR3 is TGTGCCAGCAGCGCCTCCCTAGCGAGGGGAAAGACCCAGTACTTC. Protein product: CASSASLARGKTQYF.

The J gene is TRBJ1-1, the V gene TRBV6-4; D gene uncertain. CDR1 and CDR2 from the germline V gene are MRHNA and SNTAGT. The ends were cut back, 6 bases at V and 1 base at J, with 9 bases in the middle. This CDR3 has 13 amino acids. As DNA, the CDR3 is TGTGCCAGCAGACTAAATCCGAACACTGAAGCTTTCTTT. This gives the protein CASRLNPNTEAFF.

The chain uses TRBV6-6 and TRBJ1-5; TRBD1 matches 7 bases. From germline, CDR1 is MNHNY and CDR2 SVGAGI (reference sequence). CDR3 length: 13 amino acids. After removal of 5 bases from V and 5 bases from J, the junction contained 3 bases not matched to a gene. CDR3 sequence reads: CASSTGEHQPQHF. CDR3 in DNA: TGTGCCAGCAGTACAGGGGAGCATCAGCCCCAGCATTTT.

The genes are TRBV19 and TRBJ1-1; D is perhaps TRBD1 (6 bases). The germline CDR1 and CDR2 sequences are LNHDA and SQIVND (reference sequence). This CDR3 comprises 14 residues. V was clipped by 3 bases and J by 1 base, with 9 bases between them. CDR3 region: CASSIIQGNTEAFF. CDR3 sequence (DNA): TGTGCCAGTAGTATCATACAGGGGAACACTGAAGCTTTCTTT.

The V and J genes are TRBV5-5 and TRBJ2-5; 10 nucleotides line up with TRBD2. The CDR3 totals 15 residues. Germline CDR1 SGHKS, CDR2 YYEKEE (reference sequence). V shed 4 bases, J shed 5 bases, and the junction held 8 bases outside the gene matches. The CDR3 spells CASSPSSGSVETQYF. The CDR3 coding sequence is TGTGCCAGCAGCCCTTCTAGCGGGAGTGTGGAGACCCAGTACTTC.

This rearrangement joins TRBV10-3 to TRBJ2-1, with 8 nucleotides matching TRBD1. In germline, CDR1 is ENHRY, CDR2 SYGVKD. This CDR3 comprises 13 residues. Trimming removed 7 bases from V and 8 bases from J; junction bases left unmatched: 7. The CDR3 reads CAINGQGFDEQFF. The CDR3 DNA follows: TGTGCCATCAACGGACAGGGTTTCGATGAGCAGTTCTTC.

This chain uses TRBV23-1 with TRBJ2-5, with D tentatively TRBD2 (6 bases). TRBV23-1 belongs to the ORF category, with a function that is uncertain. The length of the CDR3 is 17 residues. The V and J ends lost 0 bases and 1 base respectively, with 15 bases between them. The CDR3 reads CASSQSTVAGSQETQYF. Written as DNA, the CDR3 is TGCGCCAGCAGTCAATCAACCGTTGCGGGGTCCCAAGAGACCCAGTACTTC.

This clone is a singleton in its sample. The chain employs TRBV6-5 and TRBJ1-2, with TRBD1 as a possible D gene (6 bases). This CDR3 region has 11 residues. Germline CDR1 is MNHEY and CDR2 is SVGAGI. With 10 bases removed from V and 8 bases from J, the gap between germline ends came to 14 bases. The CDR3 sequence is CATHRAEGYTF. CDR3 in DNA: TGTGCCACTCACAGGGCGGAGGGCTACACCTTC.

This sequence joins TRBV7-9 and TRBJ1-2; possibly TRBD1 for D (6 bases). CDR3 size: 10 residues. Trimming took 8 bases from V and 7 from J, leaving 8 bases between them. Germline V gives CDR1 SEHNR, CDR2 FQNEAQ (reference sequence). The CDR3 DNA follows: TGTGCCAGCGGGGGCGGTGGCTACACCTTC. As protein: CASGGGGYTF. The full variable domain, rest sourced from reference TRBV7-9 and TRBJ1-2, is DTGVSQNPRHKITKRGQNVTFRCDPISEHNRLYWYRQTLGQGPEFLTYFQNEAQLEKSRLLSDRFSAERPKGSFSTLEIQRTEQGDSAMYLCASGGGGYTFGSGTRLTVV.

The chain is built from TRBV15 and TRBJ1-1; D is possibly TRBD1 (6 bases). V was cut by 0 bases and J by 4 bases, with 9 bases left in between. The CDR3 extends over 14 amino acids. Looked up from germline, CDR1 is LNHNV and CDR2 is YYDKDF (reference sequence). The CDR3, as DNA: TGTGCCACCAGCAGAGATGGCAGGGGCACTGAAGCTTTCTTT. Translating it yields CATSRDGRGTEAFF.

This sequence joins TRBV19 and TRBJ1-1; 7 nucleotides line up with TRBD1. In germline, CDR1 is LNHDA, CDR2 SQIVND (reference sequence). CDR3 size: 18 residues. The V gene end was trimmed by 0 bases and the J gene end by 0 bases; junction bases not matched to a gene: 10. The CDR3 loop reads CASSIEYSPGGMNTEAFF. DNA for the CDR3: TGTGCCAGTAGTATAGAATATTCGCCAGGGGGTATGAACACTGAAGCTTTCTTT. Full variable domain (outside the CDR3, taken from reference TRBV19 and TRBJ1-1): DGGITQSPKYLFRKEGQNVTLSCEQNLNHDAMYWYRQDPGQGLRLIYYSQIVNDFQKGDIAEGYSVSREKKESFPLTVTSAQKNPTAFYLCASSIEYSPGGMNTEAFFGQGTRLTVV.

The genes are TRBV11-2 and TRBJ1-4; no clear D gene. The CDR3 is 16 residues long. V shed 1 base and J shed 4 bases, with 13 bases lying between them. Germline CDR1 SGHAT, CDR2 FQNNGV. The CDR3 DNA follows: TGTGCCAGCAGCTTAGGGTTGTCAGGAGGTAATGAAAAACTGTTTTTT. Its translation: CASSLGLSGGNEKLFF. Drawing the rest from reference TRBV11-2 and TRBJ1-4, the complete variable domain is EAGVAQSPRYKIIEKRQSVAFWCNPISGHATLYWYQQILGQGPKLLIQFQNNGVVDDSQLPKDRFSAERLKGVDSTLKIQPAKLEDSAVYLCASSLGLSGGNEKLFFGSGTQLSVL.

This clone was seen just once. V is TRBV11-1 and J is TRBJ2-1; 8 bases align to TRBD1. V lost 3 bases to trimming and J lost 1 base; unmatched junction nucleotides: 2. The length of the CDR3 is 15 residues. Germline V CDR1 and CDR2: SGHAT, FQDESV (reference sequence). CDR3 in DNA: TGTGCCAGCAGCTTGGACAGGGTGTCCTACAATGAGCAGTTCTTC. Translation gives CASSLDRVSYNEQFF. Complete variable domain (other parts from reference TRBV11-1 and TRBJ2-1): EAEVAQSPRYKITEKSQAVAFWCDPISGHATLYWYRQILGQGPELLVQFQDESVVDDSQLPKDRFSAERLKGVDSTLKIQPAELGDSAMYLCASSLDRVSYNEQFFGPGTRLTVL.

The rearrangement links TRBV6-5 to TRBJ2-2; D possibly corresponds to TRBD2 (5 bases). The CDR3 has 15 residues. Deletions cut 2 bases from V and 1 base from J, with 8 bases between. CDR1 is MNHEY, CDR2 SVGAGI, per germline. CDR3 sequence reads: CASSYLRVNTGELFF. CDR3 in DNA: TGTGCCAGCAGTTACCTGAGGGTGAACACCGGGGAGCTGTTTTTT.

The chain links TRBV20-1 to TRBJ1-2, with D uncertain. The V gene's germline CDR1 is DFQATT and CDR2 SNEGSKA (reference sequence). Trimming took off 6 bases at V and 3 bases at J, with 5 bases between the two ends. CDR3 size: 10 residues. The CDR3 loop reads CSAPDYGYTF. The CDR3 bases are TGCAGTGCCCCCGACTATGGCTACACCTTC.

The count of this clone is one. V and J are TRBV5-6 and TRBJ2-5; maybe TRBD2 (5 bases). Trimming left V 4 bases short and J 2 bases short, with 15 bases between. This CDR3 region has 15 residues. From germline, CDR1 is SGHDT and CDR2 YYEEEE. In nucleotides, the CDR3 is TGTGCCAGCAGCCCCAATCTAGCCAGACAAGAGACCCAGTACTTC. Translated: CASSPNLARQETQYF.

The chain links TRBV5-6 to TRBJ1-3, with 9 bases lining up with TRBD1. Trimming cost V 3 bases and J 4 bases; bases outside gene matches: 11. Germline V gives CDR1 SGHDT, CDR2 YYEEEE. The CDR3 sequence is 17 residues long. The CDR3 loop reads CASSSNPGTGQGNTIYF. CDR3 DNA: TGTGCCAGCAGCTCAAACCCCGGGACAGGGCAAGGAAACACCATATATTTT.

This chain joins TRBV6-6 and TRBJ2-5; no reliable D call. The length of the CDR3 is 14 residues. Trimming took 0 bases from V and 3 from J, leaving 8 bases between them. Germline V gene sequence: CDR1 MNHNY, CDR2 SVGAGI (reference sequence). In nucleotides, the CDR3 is TGTGCCAGCAGTTACTCGGCCGTCGAAGAGACCCAGTACTTC. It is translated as CASSYSAVEETQYF.

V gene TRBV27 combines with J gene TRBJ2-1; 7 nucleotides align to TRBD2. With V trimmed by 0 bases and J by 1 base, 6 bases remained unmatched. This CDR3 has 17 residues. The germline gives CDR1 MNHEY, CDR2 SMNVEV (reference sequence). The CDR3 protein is CASSLSPAGASYNEQFF. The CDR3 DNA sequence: TGTGCCAGCAGTTTATCCCCCGCGGGAGCGTCCTACAATGAGCAGTTCTTC.

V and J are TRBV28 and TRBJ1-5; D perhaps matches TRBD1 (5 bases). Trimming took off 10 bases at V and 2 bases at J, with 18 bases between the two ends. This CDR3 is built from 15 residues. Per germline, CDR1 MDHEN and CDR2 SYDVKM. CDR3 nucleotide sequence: TGTGCCATAAGACAGCCCCGAGGACGCAATCAGCCCCAGCATTTT. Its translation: CAIRQPRGRNQPQHF.

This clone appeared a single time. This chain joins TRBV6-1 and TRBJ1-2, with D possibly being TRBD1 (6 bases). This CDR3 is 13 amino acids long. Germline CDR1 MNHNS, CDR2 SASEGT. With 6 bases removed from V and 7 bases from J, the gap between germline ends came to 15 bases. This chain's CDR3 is CASRITGTFGYTF. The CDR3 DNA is TGTGCCAGCAGGATCACAGGGACCTTTGGCTACACCTTC.